These T cell receptor beta chains were read from a single sample in a study of cytomegalovirus exposure and HLA in healthy donors. Clones were read by immunoSEQ multiplex PCR, and TCRdb kept only the in-frame ones, dropping some. The sample yields around 120,000 clones, around four fifths seen once. Sequencing was carried out using PBMCs. These receptors all stem from a boy aged 2 to 10 in good health and CMV-seronegative. Each CDR3 is given with its conserved first and last residue. Fields, in order: D gene, V gene, J gene, clone size, CDR3 protein, CDR3 DNA. The D gene is left open where the match is weak. For some rows the clone size is stated as once, few or many, or as a class when expanded; others skip it.

D gene: -
V gene: TRBV7-6
J gene: TRBJ2-3
clone size: -
CDR3 protein: CASSSGYRVSSTDTQYF
CDR3 DNA: TGTGCCAGCAGCTCGGGGTACAGGGTTTCTAGCACAGATACGCAGTATTTT

D gene: -
V gene: TRBV9
J gene: TRBJ1-3
clone size: -
CDR3 protein: CASSVGQVFSGNTIYF
CDR3 DNA: TGTGCCAGCAGCGTAGGCCAGGTCTTCTCTGGAAACACCATATATTTT

D gene: -
V gene: TRBV19
J gene: TRBJ1-5
clone size: -
CDR3 protein: CASISSGVSNQPQHF
CDR3 DNA: TGTGCCAGTATTTCATCCGGGGTTAGCAATCAGCCCCAGCATTTT

D gene: TRBD2
V gene: TRBV11-2
J gene: TRBJ2-1
clone size: -
CDR3 protein: CASSLATSGTGNEQFF
CDR3 DNA: TGTGCCAGCAGCTTAGCTACTAGCGGGACGGGGAATGAGCAGTTCTTC

D gene: TRBD2
V gene: TRBV13
J gene: TRBJ2-1
clone size: -
CDR3 protein: CASPVSSGRANEQFF
CDR3 DNA: TGTGCCAGCCCCGTATCCAGCGGGAGGGCCAATGAGCAGTTCTTC

D gene: TRBD1
V gene: TRBV6-1
J gene: TRBJ1-2
clone size: -
CDR3 protein: CASSEGRTGVGDGYTF
CDR3 DNA: TGTGCCAGCAGTGAAGGGAGGACAGGGGTAGGAGATGGCTACACCTTC

D gene: TRBD1
V gene: TRBV7-6
J gene: TRBJ2-2
clone size: -
CDR3 protein: CASSPGTDTLLGRPGELFF
CDR3 DNA: TGTGCCAGCAGCCCCGGGACAGATACTTTACTGGGGCGGCCCGGGGAGCTGTTTTTT

D gene: TRBD1
V gene: TRBV19
J gene: TRBJ1-2
clone size: -
CDR3 protein: CASGDGGTGNYGYTF
CDR3 DNA: TGTGCCAGTGGCGACGGAGGGACAGGGAACTATGGCTACACCTTC

D gene: -
V gene: TRBV18
J gene: TRBJ1-1
clone size: -
CDR3 protein: CASSRSMNTEAFF
CDR3 DNA: TGTGCCAGCTCACGGAGCATGAACACTGAAGCTTTCTTT

D gene: TRBD1
V gene: TRBV19
J gene: TRBJ1-2
clone size: -
CDR3 protein: CASSYKFGGQGRNGYTF
CDR3 DNA: TGTGCCAGTAGTTATAAATTTGGGGGACAGGGGAGAAATGGCTACACCTTC

D gene: -
V gene: TRBV5-4
J gene: TRBJ1-1
clone size: -
CDR3 protein: CASSFLGPGNTEAFF
CDR3 DNA: TGTGCCAGCAGCTTCCTGGGGCCAGGGAACACTGAAGCTTTCTTT

D gene: TRBD2
V gene: TRBV6-1
J gene: TRBJ2-3
clone size: few
CDR3 protein: CASTTVAGAGDTQYF
CDR3 DNA: TGTGCCAGCACTACTGTAGCGGGAGCAGGAGATACGCAGTATTTT

D gene: -
V gene: TRBV13
J gene: TRBJ1-2
clone size: -
CDR3 protein: CASSLAPQGNYGYTF
CDR3 DNA: TGTGCCAGCAGCTTAGCCCCACAGGGAAACTATGGCTACACCTTC

D gene: TRBD2
V gene: TRBV9
J gene: TRBJ2-1
clone size: once
CDR3 protein: CASSPLAGVSYNEQFF
CDR3 DNA: TGTGCCAGCAGCCCCTTAGCGGGGGTGTCCTACAATGAGCAGTTCTTC

D gene: -
V gene: TRBV5-6
J gene: TRBJ2-2
clone size: -
CDR3 protein: CASSSVGGTGELFF
CDR3 DNA: TGTGCCAGCAGCTCGGTAGGGGGCACCGGGGAGCTGTTTTTT

D gene: TRBD2
V gene: TRBV6-4
J gene: TRBJ2-3
clone size: once
CDR3 protein: CASSESGGGKDTQYF
CDR3 DNA: TGTGCCAGCAGTGAAAGCGGGGGGGGCAAAGATACGCAGTATTTT

D gene: -
V gene: TRBV4-3
J gene: TRBJ2-1
clone size: -
CDR3 protein: CASSQVSQTVYNEQFF
CDR3 DNA: TGCGCCAGCAGCCAAGTTTCCCAGACAGTCTACAATGAGCAGTTCTTC

D gene: TRBD2
V gene: TRBV4-2
J gene: TRBJ2-1
clone size: once
CDR3 protein: CASSPAGGRAYNEQFF
CDR3 DNA: TGTGCCAGCAGCCCCGCCGGCGGGAGGGCGTACAATGAGCAGTTCTTC

D gene: TRBD1
V gene: TRBV25-1
J gene: TRBJ1-1
clone size: once
CDR3 protein: CASRETGGMNTEAFF
CDR3 DNA: TGTGCCAGCAGAGAGACAGGGGGCATGAACACTGAAGCTTTCTTT

D gene: -
V gene: TRBV12-5
J gene: TRBJ1-1
clone size: -
CDR3 protein: CASGPKAGTYTEAFF
CDR3 DNA: TGTGCTAGTGGACCCAAGGCAGGGACTTACACTGAAGCTTTCTTT

D gene: -
V gene: TRBV14
J gene: TRBJ1-2
clone size: -
CDR3 protein: CASSQSGGGSYGYAF
CDR3 DNA: TGTGCCAGCAGCCAGTCAGGAGGTGGGAGCTATGGCTACGCCTTC

D gene: -
V gene: TRBV5-4
J gene: TRBJ2-3
clone size: -
CDR3 protein: CASSKEQASTDTQYF
CDR3 DNA: TGTGCCAGCAGCAAAGAACAGGCTAGCACAGATACGCAGTATTTT

D gene: TRBD2
V gene: TRBV15
J gene: TRBJ2-5
clone size: -
CDR3 protein: CATSRSWGGGQETQYF
CDR3 DNA: TGTGCCACCAGCAGATCCTGGGGCGGGGGGCAAGAGACCCAGTACTTC

D gene: -
V gene: TRBV2
J gene: TRBJ1-2
clone size: once
CDR3 protein: CASSGQPYGYTF
CDR3 DNA: TGTGCCAGCTCAGGACAGCCATATGGCTACACCTTC

D gene: -
V gene: TRBV9
J gene: TRBJ2-3
clone size: -
CDR3 protein: CASSVAGSVASDTQYF
CDR3 DNA: TGTGCCAGCAGCGTAGCTGGTTCGGTAGCAAGCGATACGCAGTATTTT

D gene: TRBD1
V gene: TRBV9
J gene: TRBJ2-5
clone size: -
CDR3 protein: CASSVDRGVQETQYF
CDR3 DNA: TGTGCCAGCAGCGTAGACAGGGGGGTACAAGAGACCCAGTACTTC

D gene: -
V gene: TRBV4-1
J gene: TRBJ1-3
clone size: -
CDR3 protein: CASSHGIGGPALGTIYF
CDR3 DNA: TGCGCCAGCAGCCATGGAATCGGAGGGCCGGCGTTGGGCACCATATATTTT

D gene: -
V gene: TRBV5-4
J gene: TRBJ2-3
clone size: -
CDR3 protein: CASSAGTDRQYF
CDR3 DNA: TGTGCCAGCAGCGCGGGGACAGATAGGCAGTATTTT

D gene: -
V gene: TRBV15
J gene: TRBJ2-7
clone size: -
CDR3 protein: CATSRDTRMSGGFYEQYF
CDR3 DNA: TGTGCCACCAGCAGAGATACCCGGATGTCGGGGGGCTTCTACGAGCAGTACTTC

D gene: TRBD2
V gene: TRBV7-8
J gene: TRBJ2-1
clone size: -
CDR3 protein: CASSLGTSSEQFF
CDR3 DNA: TGTGCCAGCAGCTTGGGGACTAGTAGTGAGCAGTTCTTC

D gene: TRBD1
V gene: TRBV6-6
J gene: TRBJ2-3
clone size: -
CDR3 protein: CASRPGTGGDTDTQYF
CDR3 DNA: TGTGCCAGCAGGCCCGGGACAGGGGGCGACACAGATACGCAGTATTTT

D gene: -
V gene: TRBV2
J gene: TRBJ1-5
clone size: -
CDR3 protein: CASSEMRTDQPQHF
CDR3 DNA: TGTGCCAGCAGTGAAATGAGGACAGATCAGCCCCAGCATTTT

D gene: -
V gene: TRBV11-2
J gene: TRBJ2-1
clone size: -
CDR3 protein: CASSLLLYNEQFF
CDR3 DNA: TGTGCCAGCAGCTTACTATTGTACAATGAGCAGTTCTTC

D gene: -
V gene: TRBV19
J gene: TRBJ1-1
clone size: -
CDR3 protein: CASSGGGPLDPAFF
CDR3 DNA: TGTGCCAGTAGTGGGGGGGGACCCCTTGATCCAGCTTTCTTT

D gene: TRBD2
V gene: TRBV29-1
J gene: TRBJ2-1
clone size: -
CDR3 protein: CSVEGAGVRNEQFF
CDR3 DNA: TGCAGCGTTGAAGGGGCGGGAGTCAGGAATGAGCAGTTCTTC

D gene: -
V gene: TRBV6-5
J gene: TRBJ1-1
clone size: -
CDR3 protein: CATRDGWGTEAFF
CDR3 DNA: TGTGCCACCCGGGATGGTTGGGGCACTGAAGCTTTCTTT

D gene: -
V gene: TRBV19
J gene: TRBJ1-5
clone size: -
CDR3 protein: CASSIDTGRNQPQHF
CDR3 DNA: TGTGCCAGTAGTATTGATACAGGCCGAAATCAGCCCCAGCATTTT

D gene: TRBD1
V gene: TRBV27
J gene: TRBJ1-5
clone size: few
CDR3 protein: CASSLRTGSNQPQHF
CDR3 DNA: TGTGCCAGCAGTTTACGGACAGGGTCCAATCAGCCCCAGCATTTT

D gene: -
V gene: TRBV6-1
J gene: TRBJ2-2
clone size: -
CDR3 protein: CASTPRDTTGELFF
CDR3 DNA: TGTGCCAGCACCCCACGGGACACCACCGGGGAGCTGTTTTTT

D gene: TRBD1
V gene: TRBV25-1
J gene: TRBJ1-4
clone size: -
CDR3 protein: CASSEWQGDEKLFF
CDR3 DNA: TGTGCCAGCAGTGAGTGGCAGGGGGATGAAAAACTGTTTTTT

D gene: -
V gene: TRBV19
J gene: TRBJ1-5
clone size: -
CDR3 protein: CASSIGQGSAQPQHF
CDR3 DNA: TGTGCCAGTAGTATAGGGCAGGGATCGGCTCAGCCCCAGCATTTT

D gene: TRBD1
V gene: TRBV15
J gene: TRBJ1-2
clone size: -
CDR3 protein: CATSRDLRQGTANYGYTF
CDR3 DNA: TGTGCCACCAGCAGAGATTTGAGACAGGGGACCGCTAACTATGGCTACACCTTC

D gene: -
V gene: TRBV5-6
J gene: TRBJ2-3
clone size: -
CDR3 protein: CASSLRGGMGGDTQYF
CDR3 DNA: TGTGCCAGCAGCTTGAGGGGGGGTATGGGAGGCGATACGCAGTATTTT

D gene: TRBD1
V gene: TRBV7-9
J gene: TRBJ2-1
clone size: -
CDR3 protein: CASSDLDRVVNNEQFF
CDR3 DNA: TGTGCCAGCAGCGACTTAGACAGGGTCGTCAACAATGAGCAGTTCTTC

D gene: -
V gene: TRBV19
J gene: TRBJ2-2
clone size: -
CDR3 protein: CASSSTNTGELFF
CDR3 DNA: TGTGCCAGTAGTTCTACTAACACCGGGGAGCTGTTTTTT

D gene: -
V gene: TRBV11-3
J gene: TRBJ2-3
clone size: -
CDR3 protein: CASSSPLGDTDTQYF
CDR3 DNA: TGTGCCAGCAGCTCCCCCCTCGGAGACACAGATACGCAGTATTTT

D gene: -
V gene: TRBV9
J gene: TRBJ2-1
clone size: -
CDR3 protein: CASSKAVRRNVYDEQFF
CDR3 DNA: TGTGCCAGCAGCAAAGCGGTGAGGCGCAACGTTTACGATGAGCAGTTCTTC

D gene: -
V gene: TRBV15
J gene: TRBJ2-7
clone size: -
CDR3 protein: CATSRKTTEQYF
CDR3 DNA: TGTGCCACCAGCAGAAAAACTACAGAGCAGTACTTC

D gene: TRBD1
V gene: TRBV19
J gene: TRBJ1-4
clone size: -
CDR3 protein: CASSIGAGTGDEKLFF
CDR3 DNA: TGTGCCAGTAGTATAGGTGCCGGGACAGGGGATGAAAAACTGTTTTTT

D gene: TRBD1
V gene: TRBV6-1
J gene: TRBJ1-2
clone size: -
CDR3 protein: CASSARGSFYGYTF
CDR3 DNA: TGTGCCAGCAGCGCCAGGGGGAGCTTCTATGGCTACACCTTC

D gene: TRBD2
V gene: TRBV10-3
J gene: TRBJ2-2
clone size: -
CDR3 protein: CAISGGSSGESGELFF
CDR3 DNA: TGTGCCATCAGTGGTGGCTCTAGCGGGGAGTCCGGGGAGCTGTTTTTT

D gene: -
V gene: TRBV6-5
J gene: TRBJ2-1
clone size: few
CDR3 protein: CASTRGRGAYNEQFF
CDR3 DNA: TGTGCCTCAACGAGGGGGCGGGGGGCTTACAATGAGCAGTTCTTC

D gene: TRBD1
V gene: TRBV7-8
J gene: TRBJ1-1
clone size: -
CDR3 protein: CASNQGAWNTEAFF
CDR3 DNA: TGTGCCAGCAACCAGGGGGCTTGGAACACTGAAGCTTTCTTT

D gene: -
V gene: TRBV2
J gene: TRBJ2-1
clone size: -
CDR3 protein: CARNSGTSSYNEQFF
CDR3 DNA: TGTGCCAGAAACTCCGGGACATCTTCCTACAATGAGCAGTTCTTC

D gene: TRBD1
V gene: TRBV18
J gene: TRBJ1-1
clone size: -
CDR3 protein: CASSATRGQGTEAFF
CDR3 DNA: TGTGCCAGCTCAGCCACCAGGGGGCAAGGAACTGAAGCTTTCTTT